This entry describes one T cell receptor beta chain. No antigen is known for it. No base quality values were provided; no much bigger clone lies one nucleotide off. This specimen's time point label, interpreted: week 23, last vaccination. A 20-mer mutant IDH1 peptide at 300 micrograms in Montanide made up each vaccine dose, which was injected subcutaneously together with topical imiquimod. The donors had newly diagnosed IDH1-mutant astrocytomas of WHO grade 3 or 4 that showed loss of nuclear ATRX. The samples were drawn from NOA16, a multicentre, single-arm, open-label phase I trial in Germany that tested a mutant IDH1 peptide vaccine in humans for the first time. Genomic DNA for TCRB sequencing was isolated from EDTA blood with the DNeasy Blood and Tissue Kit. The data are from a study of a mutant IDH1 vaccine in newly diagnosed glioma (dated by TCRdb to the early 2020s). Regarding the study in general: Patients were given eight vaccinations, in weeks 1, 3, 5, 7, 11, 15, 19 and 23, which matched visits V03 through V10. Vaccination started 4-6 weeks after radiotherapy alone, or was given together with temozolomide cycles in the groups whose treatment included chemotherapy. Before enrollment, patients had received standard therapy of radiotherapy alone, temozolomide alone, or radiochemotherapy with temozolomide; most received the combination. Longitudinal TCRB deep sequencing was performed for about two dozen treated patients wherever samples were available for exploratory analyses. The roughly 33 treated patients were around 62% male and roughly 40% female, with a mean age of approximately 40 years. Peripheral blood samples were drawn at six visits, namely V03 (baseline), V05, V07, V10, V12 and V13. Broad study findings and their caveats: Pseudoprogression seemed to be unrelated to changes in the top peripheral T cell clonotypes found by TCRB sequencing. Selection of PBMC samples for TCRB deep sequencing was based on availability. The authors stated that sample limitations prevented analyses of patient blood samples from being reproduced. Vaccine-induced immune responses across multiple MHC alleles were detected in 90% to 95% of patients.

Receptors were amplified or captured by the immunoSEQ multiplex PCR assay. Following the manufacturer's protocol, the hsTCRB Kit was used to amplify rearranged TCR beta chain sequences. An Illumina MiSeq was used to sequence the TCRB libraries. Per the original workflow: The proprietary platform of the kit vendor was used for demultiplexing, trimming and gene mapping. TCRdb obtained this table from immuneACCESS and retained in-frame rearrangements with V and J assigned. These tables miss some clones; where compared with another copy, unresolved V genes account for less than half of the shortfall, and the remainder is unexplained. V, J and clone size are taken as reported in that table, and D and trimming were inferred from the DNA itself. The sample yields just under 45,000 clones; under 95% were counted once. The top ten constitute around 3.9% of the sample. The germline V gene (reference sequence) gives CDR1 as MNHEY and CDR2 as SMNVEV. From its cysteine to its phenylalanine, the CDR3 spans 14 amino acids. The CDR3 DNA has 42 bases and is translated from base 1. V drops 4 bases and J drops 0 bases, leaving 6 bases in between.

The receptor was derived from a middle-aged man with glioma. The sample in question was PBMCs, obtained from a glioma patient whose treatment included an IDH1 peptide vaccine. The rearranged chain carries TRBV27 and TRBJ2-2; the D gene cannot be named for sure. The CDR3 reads CASSSFANTGELFF. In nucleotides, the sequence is TGTGCCAGCAGTTCATTTGCGAACACCGGGGAGCTGTTTTTT.